One and the same sample provided the 29 T cell receptor beta chains below, sequenced in a study of T cell changes during pregnancy in multiple sclerosis. The method was immunoSEQ multiplex PCR; TCRdb's version includes in-frame clones alone and lacks a portion of them. The sample shows tens of thousands of clones, roughly 94% of them seen only once. This sample comprised peripheral blood, obtained in the third trimester of pregnancy. The receptors were sampled from a female donor with multiple sclerosis, enrolled in a pregnancy study.

This clone appeared a few times. CDR3 loop: CATGTSSGYTF. The CDR3 DNA follows: TGTGCCACCGGGACAAGCTCTGGCTACACCTTC. The rearrangement links TRBV6-5 to TRBJ1-2; tentative D call: TRBD1 (6 bases). V shed 10 bases and J shed 7 bases, with 13 bases lying between them. The germline V gene has CDR1 MNHEY and CDR2 SVGAGI. The CDR3 consists of 11 residues.

The V gene is TRBV2, the J gene TRBJ2-4; tentatively, D is TRBD2 (6 bases). The CDR3 contains 15 residues. Germline V lookup: CDR1 SNHLY, CDR2 FYNNEI. Trimming took off 3 bases at V and 0 bases at J, with 9 bases between the two ends. CDR3 protein: CASSDGGLAKNIQYF. CDR3 coding DNA: TGTGCCAGCAGTGATGGGGGGTTAGCCAAAAACATTCAGTACTTC.

This chain links TRBV6-5 with TRBJ2-7; 11 bases map to TRBD1. CDR3 length: 14 amino acids. The ends lost 5 bases at V and 4 bases at J; junction bases unmatched: 4. Looked up from germline, CDR1 is MNHEY and CDR2 is SVGAGI. As DNA, the CDR3 is TGTGCCAGCAGTAAGGACAGGGGGCTTTACGAGCAGTACTTC. Protein: CASSKDRGLYEQYF.

The chain joins TRBV18 to TRBJ1-2; 8 positions match TRBD1. V was clipped by 4 bases and J by 0 bases; unmatched bases: 4. In germline, CDR1 is KGHSH, CDR2 LQKENI. This CDR3 is 15 amino acids long. CDR3 sequence reads: CASSLGTGSNYGYTF. The CDR3 nucleotides read TGTGCCAGCTCACTCGGGACAGGCTCTAACTATGGCTACACCTTC.

The gene calls are TRBV2 and TRBJ2-7; 9 nucleotides line up with TRBD2. The germline V gene encodes CDR1 SNHLY and CDR2 FYNNEI. Trimming removed 7 bases from V and 5 bases from J; junction bases left unmatched: 9. The CDR3 runs 14 residues. CDR3 loop: CASKGVAGAHEQYF. CDR3 DNA: TGTGCCAGCAAGGGGGTAGCGGGAGCCCACGAGCAGTACTTC. Drawing the rest from reference TRBV2 and TRBJ2-7, the complete variable domain is EPEVTQTPSHQVTQMGQEVILRCVPISNHLYFYWYRQILGQKVEFLVSFYNNEISEKSEIFDDQFSVERPDGSNFTLKIRSTKLEDSAMYFCASKGVAGAHEQYFGPGTRLTVT.

V usage is TRBV6-6 and J usage is TRBJ1-3; the D gene is possibly TRBD1 (5 bases). The CDR3 runs to 14 residues. Germline CDR1 is MNHNY and CDR2 is SVGAGI (reference sequence). The germline V and J ends were trimmed by 5 bases and 5 bases, with 13 bases remaining between them. The DNA of the CDR3 is TGTGCCAGCAGTGACCCAGGGAGGAGAAACACCATATATTTT. This codes for CASSDPGRRNTIYF.

The CDR3 sequence is CASSLGRRGTGELFF. CDR3 nucleotides: TGTGCCAGCAGCTTGGGCAGGCGGGGTACCGGGGAGCTGTTTTTT. The chain combines TRBV5-8 with TRBJ2-2, with a tentative D call TRBD2 (6 bases). Germline CDR1 reads SGHTS; CDR2 reads YDEGEE. The CDR3 length is 15 residues. Between the trimmed V and J ends, which lost 0 bases and 5 bases, there was a span of 11 bases. Drawing the rest from reference TRBV5-8 and TRBJ2-2, the complete variable domain is EAGVTQSPTHLIKTRGQQATLRCSPISGHTSVYWYQQALGLGLQFLLWYDEGEERNRGNFPPRFSGRQFPNYSSELNVNALELEDSALYLCASSLGRRGTGELFFGEGSRLTVL.

This chain uses TRBV29-1 with TRBJ2-7, with a tentative D call TRBD1 (6 bases). Trimming left V 4 bases short and J 1 base short, with 17 bases between. The CDR3 length is 15 residues. Germline values: CDR1 SQVTM, CDR2 ANQGSEA. DNA of the CDR3: TGCAGCGTTGCAACCTCAGGGGTAGGATCCTACGAGCAGTACTTC. Translated, it gives CSVATSGVGSYEQYF.

The chain combines TRBV9 with TRBJ2-1; no definite D call. Germline assignment: CDR1 SGDLS and CDR2 YYNGEE. The CDR3 loop spans 14 amino acids. V shed 1 base and J shed 8 bases, with 13 bases lying between them. The CDR3 here is CASSVPGKGYEQFF. The CDR3 DNA reads as TGTGCCAGCAGCGTACCAGGAAAAGGCTATGAGCAGTTCTTC.

The V call is TRBV28, the J call TRBJ1-2, with TRBD1 identical over 9 bases. V gave up 1 base and J gave up 4 bases; unmatched junction bases: 4. The CDR3 sequence is 15 residues long. Germline loops: CDR1 MDHEN, CDR2 SYDVKM. This chain's CDR3 is CASSLSGTGTYGYTF. For the CDR3, the DNA is TGTGCCAGCAGTTTATCGGGGACAGGGACCTATGGCTACACCTTC.

The chain recombines TRBV25-1 with TRBJ2-2; no reliable D call. This CDR3 comprises 14 residues. V was trimmed by 4 bases and J by 2 bases, leaving 8 bases between them. Germline V gene data show CDR1 as MGHDK and CDR2 as SYGVNS. The CDR3 nucleotides are TGTGCCAGCAGTGTACAGAGCAACACCGGGGAGCTGTTTTTT. Protein sequence: CASSVQSNTGELFF.

The CDR3 DNA reads as TGTGCCAGCAGCGTAGACTACAGGGGAACCTACAATGAGCAGTTCTTC. Protein product: CASSVDYRGTYNEQFF. The rearrangement uses TRBV27 and TRBJ2-1; 7 bases are shared with TRBD1. This CDR3 contains 16 residues. Germline V lookup: CDR1 MNHEY, CDR2 SMNVEV (reference sequence). J gave up 2 bases and V 6 bases, and 10 bases lay outside the gene matches.

The V call is TRBV11-2, the J call TRBJ1-2, with 7 bases matching TRBD1. This CDR3 region has 14 residues. Unmatched junction bases numbered 7, after V lost 5 bases and J lost 4 bases. The germline V gene encodes CDR1 SGHAT and CDR2 FQNNGV. The CDR3 DNA is TGTGCCAGCAGCCAAGGGGGCGCGGGCTATGGCTACACCTTC. Protein sequence: CASSQGGAGYGYTF. The full variable domain, its missing parts supplied by reference TRBV11-2 and TRBJ1-2, is EAGVAQSPRYKIIEKRQSVAFWCNPISGHATLYWYQQILGQGPKLLIQFQNNGVVDDSQLPKDRFSAERLKGVDSTLKIQPAKLEDSAVYLCASSQGGAGYGYTFGSGTRLTVV.

This sequence joins TRBV6-4 and TRBJ2-2; 9 bases agree with TRBD1. Losses at the gene ends were 8 bases for V and 3 bases for J; bases not matched to a gene: 7. Germline loops: CDR1 MRHNA, CDR2 SNTAGT. The CDR3 is made up of 15 amino acids. In DNA, the CDR3 is TGTGCCAGCCGCTCGGGACAGGGCCACACCGGGGAGCTGTTTTTT. Residues: CASRSGQGHTGELFF.

The chain employs TRBV5-6 and TRBJ2-1; D may be TRBD2 (6 bases). The CDR3 consists of 15 residues. CDR1 and CDR2 from the germline V gene are SGHDT and YYEEEE. The germline V and J ends were trimmed by 3 bases and 4 bases, with 14 bases remaining between them. In DNA, the CDR3 is TGTGCCAGCAGCTCTAGACTAGTAGTTTACAATGAGCAGTTCTTC. This translates into CASSSRLVVYNEQFF.

The V gene is TRBV11-3, the J gene TRBJ2-2; 7 nucleotides agree with TRBD1. J gave up 1 base and V 6 bases, and 5 bases lay outside the gene matches. This CDR3 spans 15 amino acids. Looked up from germline, CDR1 is SGHNT and CDR2 is YENEEA. This CDR3 reads CASSPGQMNTGELFF. CDR3 DNA: TGTGCCAGCAGTCCGGGACAGATGAACACCGGGGAGCTGTTTTTT.

V usage is TRBV27 and J usage is TRBJ2-1; 7 nucleotides align to TRBD2. CDR1 is MNHEY and CDR2 is SMNVEV in the germline V gene (reference sequence). V lost 4 bases and J lost 12; bases outside the gene matches: 15. The CDR3 spans 15 residues. The CDR3 spells CASSYPGLPQRGQFF. The CDR3, as DNA: TGTGCCAGCAGTTACCCGGGACTACCCCAACGGGGGCAGTTCTTC.

The rearrangement links TRBV5-4 to TRBJ1-2, with 7 nucleotides matching TRBD1. CDR1 SGHNT and CDR2 YYREEE come from the germline V gene (reference sequence). CDR3 length: 13 residues. After removal of 6 bases from V and 8 bases from J, the junction contained 10 bases not matched to a gene. The CDR3 protein is CASTDTGVGGYTF. For the CDR3, the DNA is TGTGCCAGCACCGACACAGGGGTAGGCGGCTACACCTTC.

J is TRBJ1-2 and V is TRBV5-1; unclear D gene. The V end was cut by 1 base, the J end by 4 bases, with 8 bases between. The CDR3 runs 13 residues. Germline CDR1 and CDR2: SGHRS and YFSETQ. DNA for the CDR3: TGCGCCAGCAGCTTGCTACCCACCTATGGCTACACCTTC. It yields the protein CASSLLPTYGYTF.

V and J are TRBV18 and TRBJ2-1, with 7 nucleotides matching TRBD1. The CDR3 sequence is 16 residues long. J gave up 6 bases and V 3 bases, and 11 bases lay outside the gene matches. Germline assignment: CDR1 KGHSH and CDR2 LQKENI. This CDR3 is CASSPTTGSLLNEQFF. DNA for the CDR3: TGTGCCAGCTCACCCACGACAGGGTCATTACTCAATGAGCAGTTCTTC.

The chain employs TRBV5-6 and TRBJ1-2; 7 bases map to TRBD1. Unmatched junction bases numbered 14, after V lost 0 bases and J lost 0 bases. The CDR3 sequence is 19 residues long. Germline CDR1 is SGHDT and CDR2 is YYEEEE. CDR3 DNA: TGTGCCAGCAGCTTGGGAGTCAGGGGGAACCCCGGGGCTAACTATGGCTACACCTTC. As protein: CASSLGVRGNPGANYGYTF. Variable domain in full (rest from reference TRBV5-6 and TRBJ1-2): DAGVTQSPTHLIKTRGQQVTLRCSPKSGHDTVSWYQQALGQGPQFIFQYYEEEERQRGNFPDRFSGHQFPNYSSELNVNALLLGDSALYLCASSLGVRGNPGANYGYTFGSGTRLTVV.

The chain is built from TRBV27 and TRBJ1-2; D is ambiguous. This CDR3 region has 15 residues. V shed 6 bases and J shed 1 base, with 15 bases lying between them. Per the germline V gene, CDR1 is MNHEY and CDR2 is SMNVEV (reference sequence). The CDR3, as DNA: TGTGCCAGCAGCCCCCATAGGGAGGGTAACTATGGCTACACCTTC. It is translated as CASSPHREGNYGYTF.

The chain uses TRBV9 and TRBJ2-1, with TRBD2 identical over 7 bases. Trimming removed 0 bases from V and 0 bases from J; junction bases left unmatched: 12. The CDR3 has 19 amino acids. Looked up from germline, CDR1 is SGDLS and CDR2 is YYNGEE. Here the CDR3 DNA reads TGTGCCAGCAGCGTAGATTGGGGGGGGTACCTGAGCTCCTACAATGAGCAGTTCTTC. It translates to CASSVDWGGYLSSYNEQFF.

This chain joins TRBV27 and TRBJ1-1, with TRBD1 identical over 8 bases. CDR1 and CDR2 (germline): MNHEY, SMNVEV (reference sequence). The junction had 10 bases not matched to a gene; V was cut back by 5 bases and J by 2 bases. This CDR3 has 16 residues. For the CDR3, the DNA is TGTGCCAGCAGTCCACAGACAGGGGTTCTAAACACTGAAGCTTTCTTT. Translating it yields CASSPQTGVLNTEAFF.

The V call is TRBV21-1, the J call TRBJ1-1. TRBV21-1 is designated a pseudogene. The CDR3 totals 14 residues. DNA for the CDR3: TGTGCCAGCAGCAAAGGAGGGCAGAACACTGAAGCTTTCTTT. Translated, it gives CASSKGGQNTEAFF.

The chain uses TRBV7-7 and TRBJ2-3, with TRBD2 matching over 8 bases. CDR1 is SSHAT and CDR2 is FNYEAQ in the germline V gene (reference sequence). Germline trimming cut 5 bases from V and 6 bases from J; bases unmatched to any gene: 7. This CDR3 has 14 residues. The CDR3 sequence: CASSPTSVADTQYF. The DNA for the CDR3 is TGTGCCAGCAGCCCGACTAGCGTGGCGGATACGCAGTATTTT.

The rearrangement uses TRBV29-1 and TRBJ1-2; TRBD1 might be the D (6 bases). Trimming left V 7 bases short and J 2 bases short, with 17 bases between. The germline CDR1 and CDR2 sequences are SQVTM and ANQGSEA. This CDR3 is 14 amino acids long. DNA of the CDR3: TGCAGCGCATATCAGGGGAAGGAAAACTATGGCTACACCTTC. It specifies CSAYQGKENYGYTF.

V and J are TRBV7-8 and TRBJ1-2; TRBD1 aligns across 8 bases. Germline CDR1 and CDR2: SGHVS and FQNEAQ. With 5 bases clipped from V and 8 bases from J, the junction kept 19 bases outside the gene matches. The CDR3 runs to 17 residues. The CDR3 DNA reads as TGTGCCAGCAGCCTACATGGACAGGGAAACACACTGAAGGGCTACACCTTC. Protein: CASSLHGQGNTLKGYTF.

V usage is TRBV7-6 and J usage is TRBJ2-7; 8 bases map to TRBD2. The CDR3 totals 16 residues. The germline CDR1 and CDR2 sequences are SGHVS and FNYEAQ. V trimming: 2 bases; J trimming: 2 bases; junction bases outside the gene matches: 8. For the CDR3, the DNA is TGTGCCAGCAGCTTATATAGCGGGACAAGCCCCTACGAGCAGTACTTC. The encoded protein is CASSLYSGTSPYEQYF.